These 30 T cell receptor beta chains share one sample of origin, sequenced in a study of blood T cell repertoires in COVID-19. Some clones are missing from TCRdb's copy, which holds only in-frame ones; the method was immunoSEQ multiplex PCR. The table shows about 280,000 clones, with roughly 91% occurring only once. The sample consisted of peripheral blood. These receptors came from a woman aged 25 to 39 with COVID-19, enrolled during active disease.

This clone appeared a single time. The chain carries TRBV10-2 and TRBJ1-6, with D perhaps matching TRBD1 (5 bases). The CDR3 sequence is 14 residues long. Germline-derived CDR1 and CDR2 are WSHSY and SAAADI. V was trimmed by 3 bases and J by 11 bases, leaving 14 bases between them. In nucleotides, the CDR3 is TGCGCCAGCAGTGACCCCCCGGACAACACACCCCTCCACTTT. Protein: CASSDPPDNTPLHF.

The J gene is TRBJ2-7, the V gene TRBV9, with D possibly matching TRBD2 (6 bases). The CDR3 covers 14 residues. The germline V gene has CDR1 SGDLS and CDR2 YYNGEE. The germline V and J ends were trimmed by 3 bases and 6 bases, with 16 bases remaining between them. The CDR3 sequence: CASSASRGSREQYF. The CDR3 bases are TGTGCCAGCAGCGCCTCCCGGGGGAGTCGCGAGCAGTACTTC. Drawing the rest from reference TRBV9 and TRBJ2-7, the complete variable domain is DSGVTQTPKHLITATGQRVTLRCSPRSGDLSVYWYQQSLDQGLQFLIQYYNGEERAKGNILERFSAQQFPDLHSELNLSSLELGDSALYFCASSASRGSREQYFGPGTRLTVT.

In this sample, this clone turned up a few times. One junction end disagrees with the germline gene, perhaps due to a read error. The V gene is TRBV7-9, the J gene TRBJ2-1; D possibly corresponds to TRBD2 (6 bases). Germline V CDR1 and CDR2: SEHNR, FQNEAQ (reference sequence). The CDR3 spans 11 residues. The CDR3 sequence is CASSLGPRGIF. CDR3 bases: TGTGCCAGCAGCTTAGGACCTCGGGGGATCTTC.

The rearrangement uses TRBV7-9 and TRBJ1-1; D is unclear. Germline CDR1 SEHNR, CDR2 FQNEAQ (reference sequence). This CDR3 spans 15 amino acids. Trimming shortened V by 8 bases and J by 0 bases, and 16 bases separated the two germline ends. The CDR3 sequence is CASCVNLIMNTEAFF. The CDR3 DNA reads as TGTGCCAGCTGCGTCAACCTTATCATGAACACTGAAGCTTTCTTT.

In this sample, this clone turned up once. The V and J genes are TRBV6-1 and TRBJ2-6; tentative D call: TRBD1 (7 bases). V lost 3 bases and J 4 bases, leaving 10 bases between the germline ends. The germline gives CDR1 MNHNS, CDR2 SASEGT. The length of the CDR3 is 15 residues. The CDR3 coding sequence is TGTGCCAGCAGTGACAGGGGGGCAGGGGCCAACGTCCTGACTTTC. Translating gives CASSDRGAGANVLTF.

The chain is built from TRBV25-1 and TRBJ1-2; D gene ambiguous. Germline CDR1 is MGHDK and CDR2 is SYGVNS. CDR3 length: 12 amino acids. V was cut by 4 bases and J by 1 base, with 4 bases left in between. CDR3 protein: CASSAGNYGYTF. In nucleotides, the CDR3 is TGTGCCAGCAGTGCGGGTAACTATGGCTACACCTTC.

J is TRBJ2-6 and V is TRBV6-5; D is unresolved. Germline V gene data show CDR1 as MNHEY and CDR2 as SVGAGI. This CDR3 contains 13 residues. Deletions cut 9 bases from V and 0 bases from J, with 6 bases between. CDR3 DNA: TGTGCCAGTGAGAGCTCTGGGGCCAACGTCCTGACTTTC. Its translation is CASESSGANVLTF.

The chain is built from TRBV7-9 and TRBJ2-1; D not resolved. CDR3 length equals 14 residues. Germline CDR1 SEHNR, CDR2 FQNEAQ (reference sequence). The germline V and J ends were trimmed by 5 bases and 10 bases, with 18 bases remaining between them. The CDR3: CASSQLYLSGEQFF. The CDR3 coding sequence is TGTGCCAGCAGCCAACTATATCTCTCCGGGGAGCAGTTCTTC. The entire variable domain, with the rest obtained from reference TRBV7-9 and TRBJ2-1, is as follows: DTGVSQNPRHKITKRGQNVTFRCDPISEHNRLYWYRQTLGQGPEFLTYFQNEAQLEKSRLLSDRFSAERPKGSFSTLEIQRTEQGDSAMYLCASSQLYLSGEQFFGPGTRLTVL.

The rearrangement links TRBV7-6 to TRBJ2-3; 9 nucleotides agree with TRBD2. There are 17 residues in the CDR3. Germline V gene lookup returns CDR1 SGHVS and CDR2 FNYEAQ. V was clipped by 1 base and J by 0 bases; unmatched bases: 5. This CDR3 reads CASSLGLSGGSTDTQYF. In DNA, the CDR3 is TGTGCCAGCAGCTTAGGTCTGAGCGGGGGGAGCACAGATACGCAGTATTTT. Filled out from reference TRBV7-6 and TRBJ2-3, the complete variable domain reads GAGVSQSPRYKVTKRGQDVALRCDPISGHVSLYWYRQALGQGPEFLTYFNYEAQQDKSGLPNDRFSAERPEGSISTLTIQRTEQRDSAMYRCASSLGLSGGSTDTQYFGPGTRLTVL.

This rearrangement joins TRBV19 to TRBJ2-3, with 11 positions matching TRBD2. The J segment lost 0 bases and the V segment lost 5 bases, leaving 7 bases of the junction unmatched. CDR1 and CDR2 (germline): LNHDA, SQIVND (reference sequence). The CDR3 length is 17 residues. The CDR3 sequence: CASSAETSGGSTDTQYF. In DNA form, the CDR3 reads TGTGCCAGTAGTGCCGAAACTAGCGGGGGTAGCACAGATACGCAGTATTTT.

The chain combines TRBV19 with TRBJ1-6, with 7 nucleotides matching TRBD1. The germline V gene has CDR1 LNHDA and CDR2 SQIVND (reference sequence). CDR3 length equals 15 residues. The J segment lost 4 bases and the V segment lost 0 bases, leaving 0 bases of the junction unmatched. The CDR3 nucleotides read TGTGCCAGTAGTATAGACAGGGGGTATAATTCACCCCTCCACTTT. Amino acid sequence: CASSIDRGYNSPLHF.

The gene calls are TRBV7-8 and TRBJ1-4; no firm D call. This CDR3 region has 18 residues. Germline values: CDR1 SGHVS, CDR2 FQNEAQ. The germline V and J ends were trimmed by 3 bases and 0 bases, with 17 bases remaining between them. CDR3 sequence (DNA): TGTGCCAGCAGCTTGGGAGGCGGAAGAGGAGCAACTAATGAAAAACTGTTTTTT. Encoded protein: CASSLGGGRGATNEKLFF.

The chain has TRBV29-1 and TRBJ1-2; the D gene is possibly TRBD1 (6 bases). The germline V and J ends were trimmed by 7 bases and 6 bases, with 15 bases remaining between them. The germline V gene encodes CDR1 SQVTM and CDR2 ANQGSEA. This CDR3 is built from 12 residues. The CDR3 DNA sequence: TGCAGCGGAACAGGGACGTTTGATGGCTACACCTTC. It is translated as CSGTGTFDGYTF.

V and J are TRBV7-9 and TRBJ1-1; D call uncertain. Germline CDR1 is SEHNR and CDR2 is FQNEAQ (reference sequence). V was trimmed by 7 bases and J by 7 bases, leaving 13 bases between them. The CDR3 length is 12 residues. CDR3 residues: CASNRPGSEAFF. In DNA form, the CDR3 reads TGTGCCAGCAACAGACCCGGGAGTGAAGCTTTCTTT.

The V gene is TRBV21-1, the J gene TRBJ2-5; the D call in the table, TRBD1, was not verified against the DNA. TRBV21-1 is given as a pseudogene. CDR3 size: 15 residues. This chain's CDR3 is CASSKKPRFQETQYF. For the CDR3, the DNA is TGTGCCAGCAGCAAGAAACCCAGATTCCAAGAGACCCAGTACTTC.

The rearrangement joins TRBV10-3 to TRBJ1-5; a weak D match, TRBD1 (6 bases). The length of the CDR3 is 17 residues. Germline V lookup: CDR1 ENHRY, CDR2 SYGVKD. The V and J ends lost 3 bases and 5 bases respectively, with 20 bases between them. The CDR3 here is CAISDQTQGSGDQPQHF. As DNA, the CDR3 is TGTGCCATCAGTGACCAAACACAGGGATCCGGCGATCAGCCCCAGCATTTT.

This chain uses TRBV6-1 with TRBJ2-7; no firm D call. The germline V gene has CDR1 MNHNS and CDR2 SASEGT. The CDR3 length is 15 residues. V was shortened by 1 base and J by 4 bases, with 14 bases between the two germline ends. DNA for the CDR3: TGTGCCAGCAGTGAAGGGCACTTGGGCCCGTACGAGCAGTACTTC. This translates into CASSEGHLGPYEQYF.

The genes are TRBV11-2 and TRBJ2-3, with D hard to call. This CDR3 has 13 amino acids. Trimming took off 5 bases at V and 7 bases at J, with 13 bases between the two ends. Germline-derived CDR1 and CDR2 are SGHAT and FQNNGV. CDR3 protein: CASSLDGGHTQYF. The CDR3 DNA reads as TGTGCCAGCAGCCTCGACGGCGGCCATACGCAGTATTTT.

V usage is TRBV9 and J usage is TRBJ2-3, with 12 bases fitting TRBD2. The V and J ends lost 4 bases and 6 bases, in that order; junction bases with no gene match: 9. The CDR3 totals 16 residues. The germline CDR1 and CDR2 sequences are SGDLS and YYNGEE. In DNA form, the CDR3 reads TGTGCCAGCAGCCTCGGGACTAGCGGGTGGGGGGATACGCAGTATTTT. It encodes CASSLGTSGWGDTQYF.

The chain employs TRBV7-9 and TRBJ1-1; D remains unclear. This CDR3 comprises 12 residues. V was shortened by 4 bases and J by 5 bases, with 8 bases between the two germline ends. The germline gives CDR1 SEHNR, CDR2 FQNEAQ (reference sequence). In DNA, the CDR3 is TGTGCCAGCAGCTCCCCGTATACTGAAGCTTTCTTT. Translated, it gives CASSSPYTEAFF.

The J gene is TRBJ2-7, the V gene TRBV11-2, with unresolved D. The V end was cut by 5 bases, the J end by 0 bases, with 11 bases between. The CDR3 runs 14 residues. In germline, CDR1 is SGHAT, CDR2 FQNNGV. The CDR3 coding sequence is TGTGCCAGCAGCCCAGAATTAAGCTCCTACGAGCAGTACTTC. Protein: CASSPELSSYEQYF.

This clone is a singleton in its sample. This rearrangement joins TRBV19 to TRBJ1-2; maybe TRBD1 (6 bases). CDR1 LNHDA and CDR2 SQIVND come from the germline V gene (reference sequence). The CDR3 totals 15 residues. V lost 3 bases, J lost 2 bases, and 13 bases lay in between. CDR3 nucleotide sequence: TGTGCCAGTAGTATGGCGGGGGGCAGGAACTATGGCTACACCTTC. Protein sequence: CASSMAGGRNYGYTF.

The chain has TRBV5-8 and TRBJ1-2; 7 bases match TRBD1. The length of the CDR3 is 18 residues. With 4 bases clipped from V and 3 bases from J, the junction kept 18 bases outside the gene matches. CDR1 is SGHTS and CDR2 is YDEGEE in the germline V gene. This chain's CDR3 is CASSLGRGTVQSYYGYTF. The CDR3, as DNA: TGTGCCAGCAGCCTGGGAAGAGGGACAGTCCAATCCTACTATGGCTACACCTTC.

V is TRBV7-9 and J is TRBJ2-7, with D hard to call. Trimming stripped 1 base from V and 6 bases from J, with 10 bases between. The CDR3 extends over 13 amino acids. Per the germline V gene, CDR1 is SEHNR and CDR2 is FQNEAQ (reference sequence). This chain's CDR3 is CASSLGEASEQYF. The CDR3 DNA reads TGTGCCAGCAGCTTAGGTGAGGCTTCCGAGCAGTACTTC. Drawing the rest from reference TRBV7-9 and TRBJ2-7, the complete variable domain is DTGVSQNPRHKITKRGQNVTFRCDPISEHNRLYWYRQTLGQGPEFLTYFQNEAQLEKSRLLSDRFSAERPKGSFSTLEIQRTEQGDSAMYLCASSLGEASEQYFGPGTRLTVT.

The chain combines TRBV4-1 with TRBJ2-1; D is possibly TRBD2 (5 bases). Germline values: CDR1 MGHRA, CDR2 YSYEKL. The CDR3 extends over 12 amino acids. V shed 6 bases and J shed 7 bases, with 10 bases lying between them. The CDR3 spells CASSSRGNEQFF. In nucleotides, the CDR3 is TGCGCCAGCAGTTCCCGGGGTAATGAGCAGTTCTTC.

Here the CDR3 reads CASSFWGVAKVSPQHF. CDR3 DNA sequence: TGTGCCAGCAGTTTTTGGGGCGTCGCGAAGGTTAGTCCCCAGCATTTT. The chain carries TRBV28 and TRBJ1-5, with a possible D match to TRBD1 (5 bases). Per the germline V gene, CDR1 is MDHEN and CDR2 is SYDVKM. CDR3 length equals 16 residues. The germline V and J ends were trimmed by 3 bases and 10 bases, with 22 bases remaining between them.

The chain links TRBV5-1 to TRBJ1-1, with no clear D. Germline-derived CDR1 and CDR2 are SGHRS and YFSETQ. The CDR3 has 14 residues. The V end was cut by 0 bases, the J end by 1 base, with 7 bases between. The CDR3 loop reads CASSLVRGNTEAFF. For the CDR3, the DNA is TGCGCCAGCAGCTTGGTACGGGGGAACACTGAAGCTTTCTTT.

The chain recombines TRBV7-9 with TRBJ2-1; possible D gene TRBD1, 6 bases. Trimming shortened V by 7 bases and J by 5 bases, and 21 bases separated the two germline ends. This CDR3 contains 16 residues. Germline CDR1 reads SEHNR; CDR2 reads FQNEAQ (reference sequence). The DNA of the CDR3 is TGTGCCAGCATAGGGGGACCAGGACAGCTAAACAATGAGCAGTTCTTC. Translated: CASIGGPGQLNNEQFF.

This sequence joins TRBV15 and TRBJ1-4, with D possibly matching TRBD1 (6 bases). Trimming stripped 5 bases from V and 3 bases from J, with 13 bases between. The CDR3 has 15 residues. Germline V gives CDR1 LNHNV, CDR2 YYDKDF (reference sequence). The CDR3 protein is CATSAGALPNEKLFF. The CDR3 DNA sequence: TGTGCCACCAGCGCGGGGGCGCTCCCTAATGAAAAACTGTTTTTT.

This clone has more than one count but fewer than ten. This chain uses TRBV4-1 with TRBJ1-1; 7 bases line up with TRBD1. The junction had 3 bases not matched to a gene; V was cut back by 2 bases and J by 0 bases. The CDR3 totals 15 residues. The germline V gene has CDR1 MGHRA and CDR2 YSYEKL. The DNA for the CDR3 is TGCGCCAGCAGCCAACAGGGGGGAATGAACACTGAAGCTTTCTTT. It encodes CASSQQGGMNTEAFF.